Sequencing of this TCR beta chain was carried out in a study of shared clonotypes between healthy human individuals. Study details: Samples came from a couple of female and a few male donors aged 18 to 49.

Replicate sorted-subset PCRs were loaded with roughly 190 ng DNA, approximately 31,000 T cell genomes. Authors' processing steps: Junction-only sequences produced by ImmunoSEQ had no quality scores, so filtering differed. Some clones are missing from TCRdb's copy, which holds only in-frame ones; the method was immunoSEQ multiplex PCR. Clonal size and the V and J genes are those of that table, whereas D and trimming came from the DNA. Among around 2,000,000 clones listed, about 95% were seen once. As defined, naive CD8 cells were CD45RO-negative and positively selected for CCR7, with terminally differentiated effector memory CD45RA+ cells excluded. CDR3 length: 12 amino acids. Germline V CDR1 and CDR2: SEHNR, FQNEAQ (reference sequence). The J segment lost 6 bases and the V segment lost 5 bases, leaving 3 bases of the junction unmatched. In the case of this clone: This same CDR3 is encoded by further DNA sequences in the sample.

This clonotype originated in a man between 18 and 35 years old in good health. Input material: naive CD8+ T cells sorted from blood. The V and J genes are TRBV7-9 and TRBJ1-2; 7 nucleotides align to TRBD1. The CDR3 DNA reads TGTGCCAGCAGCCCCAGGGGGGATGGCTACACCTTC. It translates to CASSPRGDGYTF.